Following are 2 T cell receptor beta chains from one sample sequenced in a study of T cells in Graves' hyperthyroidism and ophthalmopathy. The TCR beta CDR3 regions underwent amplification using RNA transcripts as the source. With the HTBI primer set, the TCR CDR3 went through a first round of RT-PCR. TCRdb itself ran the multiplex PCR reads through MiXCR, one entry per CDR3 protein. The sample includes around 390,000 distinct CDR3 sequences, roughly 15% of them seen just once. The sequenced sample was blood. The source is a woman in her twenties or thirties with Graves' ophthalmopathy.

This clonotype was detected a few times. V usage is TRBV6-9 and J usage is TRBJ1-3; a weak D match, TRBD1 (5 bases). Germline V lookup: CDR1 MNHGY, CDR2 SVAAGI. The CDR3 extends over 15 amino acids. With 7 bases removed from V and 0 bases from J, the gap between germline ends came to 13 bases. DNA of the CDR3: TGTGCCAGCATTAAACGGGACCTCTCTGGAAACACCATATATTTT. It yields the protein CASIKRDLSGNTIYF.

This clonotype has a count of ten or more. CDR3 coding DNA: TGTGCCAGCAGAGACAGGGGCTACGAGCAGTACTTC. Translated: CASRDRGYEQYF. The chain is built from TRBV6-1 and TRBJ2-7; 8 nucleotides align to TRBD1. The ends lost 6 bases at V and 3 bases at J; junction bases unmatched: 1. CDR1 and CDR2 from the germline V gene are MNHNS and SASEGT. The CDR3 length is 12 residues.